This T cell receptor beta chain originates from a study of blood T cell repertoires in COVID-19. The overall study: COVID-19 samples from acute and convalescent phases originated in the United States, Italy and Spain. T cells, B-cell-depleted T cells, or PBMCs provided the cDNA or gDNA that served as material.

V was pared by 0 bases and J by 3 bases, with 12 bases between. This CDR3 spans 15 amino acids. Germline V CDR1 and CDR2: LNHNV, YYDKDF (reference sequence). Using immunoSEQ multiplex PCR, the repertoire was profiled, and TCRdb retains in-frame clones only, with some absent. The table has around 180,000 clones, over 75% seen once. Material for sequencing was peripheral blood. The chain carries TRBV15 and TRBJ2-7; maybe TRBD1 (5 bases). The clonotype was recovered from a woman at least 80 years old with acute or convalescent COVID-19. The CDR3 loop reads CATSRERGSYYEQYF. DNA for the CDR3: TGTGCCACCAGCAGAGAAAGGGGCAGTTACTACGAGCAGTACTTC.